The 20 T cell receptor beta chains in this list originate from one sample, sequenced in a study of molecular identifiers for immune sequencing clone quantification. TCRdb redid the calling of the PCR reads with MiXCR, one entry per CDR3 protein. The data show 80,000 to 100,000 distinct CDR3 sequences, 20% to 30% seen once. Sequencing input: naive CD8+ T cells from blood, with Jurkat cell RNA spiked in. Specified subset: FACS-sorted CD8+CD4-CCR7+CD45RA+ naive T cells. The receptor set was obtained from a human donor in good health. Some libraries in this study had Jurkat cell RNA spiked in.

This clonotype was observed a few times. A much larger clone differs by one base, so this may be a read error. The CDR3 DNA sequence: TGTGCCAGCAGCCCCCCCCGCGACGGGGAGGTGGACTACGAGCAGTACTTC. This translates into CASSPPRDGEVDYEQYF. The chain has TRBV11-2 and TRBJ2-7, with D perhaps TRBD2 (6 bases). Trimming removed 5 bases from V and 3 bases from J, with 23 bases in between. The germline gives CDR1 SGHAT, CDR2 FQNNGV. The CDR3 loop spans 17 amino acids.

This clonotype was counted at least ten times. The rearrangement links TRBV19 to TRBJ1-1; D remains ambiguous. Trimming cost V 5 bases and J 0 bases, with 10 bases left between them. The CDR3 spans 14 residues. The V gene's germline CDR1 is LNHDA and CDR2 SQIVND (reference sequence). CDR3 in DNA: TGTGCCAGTAGTTGGGCGGGAATGAACACTGAAGCTTTCTTT. Protein sequence: CASSWAGMNTEAFF.

Details on this clonotype: This clone may be a read error of a much larger clone one base away. The chain employs TRBV27 and TRBJ2-7; 7 bases line up with TRBD2. This CDR3 is 15 amino acids long. The J segment lost 6 bases and the V segment lost 5 bases, leaving 13 bases of the junction unmatched. Per the germline V gene, CDR1 is MNHEY and CDR2 is SMNVEV (reference sequence). CDR3 amino acids: CASSILSTGGCEQYF. CDR3 nucleotides: TGTGCCAGCAGTATACTTTCGACGGGAGGATGCGAGCAGTACTTC.

Many counts were recorded for this clonotype. The chain has TRBV20-1 and TRBJ2-7; D gene unclear. The CDR3 sequence is 11 residues long. CDR1 and CDR2 (germline): DFQATT, SNEGSKA (reference sequence). The V end lost 5 bases, the J end lost 6 bases, and 11 bases lay between the germline ends. CDR3 sequence (DNA): TGCAGTGCTCGCCTTATTTCCGAGCAGTACTTC. Its protein product is CSARLISEQYF.

About this clonotype itself: One base away lies a much larger clone, so this may be a sequencing read error. V is TRBV27 and J is TRBJ2-2; D assignment may be TRBD1 or TRBD2 (5 bases each). This CDR3 is built from 14 residues. The V gene's germline CDR1 is MNHEY and CDR2 SMNVEV (reference sequence). The CDR3 DNA is TGTGCCAGCAGAGGGATAGGGGCCACCGGGGAGCTGGTTTTT. Amino acids: CASRGIGATGELVF.

This clonotype was seen ten or more times. The chain joins TRBV7-9 to TRBJ1-4; 10 bases agree with TRBD1. Per germline, CDR1 SEHNR and CDR2 FQNEAQ (reference sequence). This CDR3 comprises 16 residues. Trimming cost V 6 bases and J 5 bases; bases outside gene matches: 9. CDR3 loop: CASSPLPGQGNEKLFF. CDR3 DNA sequence: TGTGCCAGCAGTCCCTTACCGGGACAGGGGAATGAAAAACTGTTTTTT.

V and J are TRBV7-6 and TRBJ2-7, with TRBD1 identical over 11 bases. The CDR3 totals 16 residues. Trimming took 4 bases from V and 5 from J; bases not matched to a gene: 10. Germline CDR1 SGHVS, CDR2 FNYEAQ. CDR3 sequence reads: CASSSGQGALWDEQYF. The CDR3 nucleotides are TGTGCCAGCAGCTCCGGACAGGGGGCTTTATGGGACGAGCAGTACTTC.

V is TRBV27 and J is TRBJ1-5; tentatively, D is TRBD1 (5 bases). Trimming left V 0 bases short and J 5 bases short, with 5 bases between. CDR1 MNHEY and CDR2 SMNVEV come from the germline V gene (reference sequence). The CDR3 has 13 amino acids. The CDR3 DNA reads TGTGCCAGCAGTTTATCGACAGATCAGCCCCAGCATTTT. Translated, it gives CASSLSTDQPQHF.

Concerning this clonotype itself: This may stem from a read error, because a much larger clone lies one nucleotide away. The chain couples TRBV7-2 to TRBJ2-7; D is unclear. Germline CDR1 is SGHTA and CDR2 is FQGNSA. The CDR3 covers 14 residues. V lost 2 bases, J lost 2 bases, and 10 bases lay in between. This CDR3 is CASSLSPAPYEQYF. The CDR3 DNA is TGTGCCAGCAGCTTATCCCCAGCGCCCTACGAGCAGTACTTC.

This clonotype was observed many times. CDR3 loop: CSARTGEAYEQYF. In DNA form, the CDR3 reads TGCAGTGCTAGAACGGGAGAAGCCTACGAGCAGTACTTC. This chain uses TRBV20-1 with TRBJ2-7; a weak D match, TRBD2 (6 bases). Between the trimmed V and J ends, which lost 2 bases and 2 bases, there was a span of 10 bases. Per the germline V gene, CDR1 is DFQATT and CDR2 is SNEGSKA (reference sequence). This CDR3 is 13 amino acids long.

Points on this clonotype: With a much larger clone just one base away, this may be a read error. V and J are TRBV11-2 and TRBJ2-1; D gene ambiguous. This CDR3 has 10 amino acids. The germline CDR1 and CDR2 sequences are SGHAT and FQNNGV. CDR3 residues: CASSQNEQVF. The CDR3 coding sequence is TGTGCCAGCAGCCAAAATGAGCAGGTCTTC. Combining the CDR3 with reference TRBV11-2 and TRBJ2-1 gives the whole variable domain EAGVAQSPRYKIIEKRQSVAFWCNPISGHATLYWYQQILGQGPKLLIQFQNNGVVDDSQLPKDRFSAERLKGVDSTLKIQPAKLEDSAVYLCASSQNEQVFGPGTRLTVL.

In this sample, this clonotype turned up a few times. The gene calls are TRBV12-3 or TRBV12-4 and TRBJ2-1; 7 bases align to TRBD2. This CDR3 has 17 residues. Trimming removed 4 bases from V and 10 bases from J; junction bases left unmatched: 19. The CDR3: CASSSTRGDRPQWEQFF. The CDR3 nucleotides read TGTGCCAGCAGTTCTACCCGGGGGGACCGACCTCAATGGGAGCAGTTCTTC.

The chain links TRBV13 to TRBJ2-3; 12 bases are a match to TRBD2. Germline V gene data show CDR1 as PRHDT and CDR2 as FYEKMQ (reference sequence). J lost 6 bases, V lost 5 bases, and 9 bases had no gene match. The length of the CDR3 is 16 residues. For the CDR3, the DNA is TGTGCCAGCAGCACGCGGACTAGCGGGGTAGGGGATACGCAGTATTTT. Amino acids: CASSTRTSGVGDTQYF.

This clonotype was recorded many times. This chain joins TRBV12-3 or TRBV12-4 and TRBJ2-3, with 12 bases that match TRBD2. The length of the CDR3 is 16 residues. The V gene end was trimmed by 5 bases and the J gene end by 5 bases; junction bases not matched to a gene: 8. This chain's CDR3 is CASSTTSGGYGDTQYF. DNA of the CDR3: TGTGCCAGCAGTACGACTAGCGGGGGATATGGAGATACGCAGTATTTT.

This clonotype was picked up one time. Given a much more abundant clone one base away, this may be a read error. The gene calls are TRBV10-3 and TRBJ1-2; TRBD1 might be the D (6 bases). The CDR3 is 11 residues long. Germline V gene sequence: CDR1 ENHRY, CDR2 SYGVKD. Trimming shortened V by 10 bases and J by 2 bases, and 8 bases separated the two germline ends. As DNA, the CDR3 is TGTGCCACACAGGGAAACTATGGCTACACCTTC. Residues: CATQGNYGYTF.

Many counts were recorded for this clonotype. The V and J genes are TRBV19 and TRBJ2-7; the match to TRBD1 covers 10 bases. Germline V gives CDR1 LNHDA, CDR2 SQIVND (reference sequence). The ends lost 4 bases at V and 5 bases at J; junction bases unmatched: 11. This CDR3 spans 16 amino acids. The CDR3 loop is CASSTLAGTGVNEQYF. Here the CDR3 DNA reads TGTGCCAGTAGTACTCTAGCCGGGACAGGGGTGAACGAGCAGTACTTC.

This clonotype was recorded at least ten times. The chain recombines TRBV6-5 with TRBJ1-1; tentatively, D is TRBD1 (5 bases). This CDR3 contains 13 residues. V gave up 6 bases and J gave up 3 bases, with 11 bases separating them. Per germline, CDR1 MNHEY and CDR2 SVGAGI. CDR3 amino acids: CASREGRYTEAFF. The CDR3 nucleotides read TGTGCCAGCAGGGAGGGGAGGTACACTGAAGCTTTCTTT.

This clonotype was counted at least ten times. This chain connects TRBV5-1 to TRBJ2-3; TRBD2 matches 8 bases. This CDR3 is 15 amino acids long. Germline CDR1 reads SGHRS; CDR2 reads YFSETQ. Losses at the gene ends were 1 base for V and 3 bases for J; bases not matched to a gene: 4. The CDR3 DNA reads TGCGCCAGCAGCTTGATCGGCGGGGGGACAGATACGCAGTATTTT. Translating gives CASSLIGGGTDTQYF.

This clonotype was counted ten times or more. V gene TRBV20-1 combines with J gene TRBJ2-7, with D possibly being TRBD2 (6 bases). Germline V gene sequence: CDR1 DFQATT, CDR2 SNEGSKA (reference sequence). The V gene lost 1 base and the J gene lost 1 base, with 17 bases spanning the gap. There are 16 residues in the CDR3. Here the CDR3 reads CSARGGFEGGSYEQYF. The CDR3 coding sequence is TGCAGTGCTAGAGGGGGCTTCGAGGGAGGTTCCTACGAGCAGTACTTC.

This clonotype has only a few counts. Its ends do not fully match the called genes, so a read error is possible. The chain joins TRBV18 to TRBJ2-2, with D possibly being TRBD2 (6 bases). Germline CDR1 is KGHSH and CDR2 is LQKENI. This CDR3 contains 22 residues. The CDR3 nucleotides read TGTACCAGCTCACCAGGAATGACCGCGGTGACATTCGGGACTTCGAACACCGGGGAGCTGTTTTTT. It codes for CTSSPGMTAVTFGTSNTGELFF.